The clone carrying this T cell receptor beta chain has a handful of counts. Its antigen is not known. These data originate in a study of cytomegalovirus exposure and HLA in healthy donors. Study observations and caveats: Roughly uniform sequencing depth across donors was assumed, possibly incorrectly.

Use of 60 Vbeta and 13 Jbeta primers characterized the PCR. Clones were sequenced by immunoSEQ multiplex PCR, and TCRdb holds only the in-frame ones, with some missing. The data show around 74,000 clones, 75% to 80% seen once. The CDR3 extends over 12 amino acids. Germline-derived CDR1 and CDR2 are MNHNS and SASEGT. Between the trimmed V and J ends, which lost 3 bases and 3 bases, there was a span of 5 bases. The J gene is TRBJ1-1, the V gene TRBV6-1; D ambiguous. The origin of this receptor is a man aged 35-49 years in good health and CMV-seronegative. Sequenced material: PBMCs. The CDR3 DNA is TGTGCCAGCAGTGACAGTTACACTGAAGCTTTCTTT. Protein sequence: CASSDSYTEAFF.